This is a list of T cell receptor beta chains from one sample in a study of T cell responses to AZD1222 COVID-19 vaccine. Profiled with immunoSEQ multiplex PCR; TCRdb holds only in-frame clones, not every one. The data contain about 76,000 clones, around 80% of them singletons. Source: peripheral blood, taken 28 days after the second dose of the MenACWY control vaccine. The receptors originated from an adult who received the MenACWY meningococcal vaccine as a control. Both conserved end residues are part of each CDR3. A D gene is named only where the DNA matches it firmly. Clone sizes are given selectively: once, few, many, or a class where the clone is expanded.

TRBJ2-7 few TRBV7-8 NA TGTGCCAGCAGCTTAAGGGCAACCAGCTCCTACGAGCAGTACTTC CASSLRATSSYEQYF
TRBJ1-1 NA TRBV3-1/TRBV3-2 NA TGTGCCAGCAGCCAGGGCAGGGTTGGGACTGAAGCTTTCTTT CASSQGRVGTEAFF
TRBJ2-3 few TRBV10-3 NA TGTGCCATCAGTGAGATGTGGAGGGCAGATACGCAGTATTTT CAISEMWRADTQYF
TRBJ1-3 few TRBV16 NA TGTGCCAGCAGCCTCGGGGGAAACACCATATATTTT CASSLGGNTIYF
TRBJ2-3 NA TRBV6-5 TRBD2 TGTGCCAGCGGAGAGGGACTAGCGGGAGGAGATACGCAGTATTTT CASGEGLAGGDTQYF
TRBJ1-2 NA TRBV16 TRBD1 TGTGCCAGCAGCCAATGGGCCCCAGGGGGCTACTATGGCTACACCTTC CASSQWAPGGYYGYTF
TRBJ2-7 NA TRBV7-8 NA TGTGCCAGCAGCTTAGGACTTATCTCCTACGAGCAGTACTTC CASSLGLISYEQYF
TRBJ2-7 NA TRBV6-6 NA TGTGCCAGCAGTTCCCTGGGGGTTGAGCAGTACTTC CASSSLGVEQYF
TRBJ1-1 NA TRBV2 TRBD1 TGTGCCAGCACTGGGACAGGGACCCGCAACACTGAAGCTTTCTTT CASTGTGTRNTEAFF
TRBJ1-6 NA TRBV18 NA TGTGCCAGCTCACCTACAGGGCTAAATTCACCCCTCCACTTT CASSPTGLNSPLHF
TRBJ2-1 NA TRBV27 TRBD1 TGTGCCAGCAGTGGACAGGGGTTTGGGTCCTACAATGAGCAGTTCTTC CASSGQGFGSYNEQFF
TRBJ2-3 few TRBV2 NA TGTGCCAGCTCCTTAGGACGGCGAACGGATACGCAGTATTTT CASSLGRRTDTQYF
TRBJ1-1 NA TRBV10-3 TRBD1 TGTGCCATCAGGGAGGGGGCGCGGACTGAAGCTTTCTTT CAIREGARTEAFF
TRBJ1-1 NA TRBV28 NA TGTGCCAGCATGGTGGGGGATTTGAACACTGAAGCTTTCTTT CASMVGDLNTEAFF
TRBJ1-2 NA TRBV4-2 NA TGTGCCAGCAGCCAACCAAGGGGCGCGGGTGGCTACACCTTC CASSQPRGAGGYTF
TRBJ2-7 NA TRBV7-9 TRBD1 TGTGCCAGCAGGAGGGACAGTGCATACGAGCAGTACTTC CASRRDSAYEQYF
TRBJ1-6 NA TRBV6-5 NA TGTGCCAGTCTGGGTATCAGGGGCGTGAATTCACCCCTCCACTTT CASLGIRGVNSPLHF
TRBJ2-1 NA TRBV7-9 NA TGTGCCAGCAGCAACCAGGGGCTAGCGCGAAACAATGAGCAGTTCTTC CASSNQGLARNNEQFF
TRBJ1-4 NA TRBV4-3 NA TGCGCCAGCAGCCAAGAACTGGGGGCTCGGAGAAAACTGTTTTTT CASSQELGARRKLFF
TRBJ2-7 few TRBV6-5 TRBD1 TGTGCCAGCAGTTACTCGGGACAGGCCTTAACCTACGAGCAGTACTTC CASSYSGQALTYEQYF
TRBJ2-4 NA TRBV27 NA TGTGCCAGCAGTTTGAGCTGGGGAGCCAAAAACATTCAGTACTTC CASSLSWGAKNIQYF
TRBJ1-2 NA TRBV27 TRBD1 TGTGCCAGCAGTTTACCGGACAGGGGTAACTATGGCTACACCTTC CASSLPDRGNYGYTF
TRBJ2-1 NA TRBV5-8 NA TGTGCCAGCAGTTCGGGTAGAAATCACAATGAGCAGTTCTTC CASSSGRNHNEQFF
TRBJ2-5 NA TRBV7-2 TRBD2 TGTGCCAGCAGCTTCCCGACTAGCGGGAGGGCCGGTTGGGAGACCCAGTACTTC CASSFPTSGRAGWETQYF
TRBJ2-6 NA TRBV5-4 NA TGTGCCAGCAGCTTGCAGGGTGGGGCCAACGTCCTGACTTTC CASSLQGGANVLTF
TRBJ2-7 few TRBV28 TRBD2 TGTGCCAGCAGTTTACCCAGGACTAGCGGAACCTCCTACGAGCAGTACTTC CASSLPRTSGTSYEQYF